This note documents a single T cell receptor (beta chain) sequence. Its antigen is not identified. Looked up from germline, CDR1 is MGHDK and CDR2 is SYGVNS. This CDR3 comprises 12 residues. Here immunoSEQ multiplex PCR was the method, and the copy in TCRdb shows in-frame clones only, minus some. This table holds approximately 76,000 clones, 93% found once. The entry originates in a study of OX40 agonist ivuxolimab in advanced cancers. Points from the study as a whole: No antigen was identified for the clonally expanded peripheral T cells. Certain nonresponders likewise exhibited a low normalized T-cell clonal expansion. The mean number of expanded clones was higher in CD8+ T cells than in CD4+.

The TCR was taken from an adult with an advanced solid tumor such as melanoma, head and neck, liver or kidney cancer. Sequencing was performed on CD4+ or CD8+ T cells sorted from blood, taken in a trial of the OX40 agonist ivuxolimab. The genes are TRBV25-1 and TRBJ2-5, with 8 bases lining up with TRBD2. Near its end, the DNA agrees better with TRBJ2-7, so the J call may be wrong. Here the CDR3 reads CASGTSEYEQYF. The CDR3, as DNA: TGTGCCTCCGGGACTAGTGAGTACGAGCAGTACTTC.